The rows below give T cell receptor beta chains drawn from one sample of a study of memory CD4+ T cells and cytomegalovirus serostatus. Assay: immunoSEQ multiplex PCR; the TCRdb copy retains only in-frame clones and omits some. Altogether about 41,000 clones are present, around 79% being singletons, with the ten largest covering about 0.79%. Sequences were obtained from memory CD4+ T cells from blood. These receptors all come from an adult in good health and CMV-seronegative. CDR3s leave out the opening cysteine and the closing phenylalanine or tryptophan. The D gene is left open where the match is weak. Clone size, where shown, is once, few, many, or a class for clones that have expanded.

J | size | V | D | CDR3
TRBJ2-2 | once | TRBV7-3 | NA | ASSLSGGSNTGELF
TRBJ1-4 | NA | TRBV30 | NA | AWGGYEKLF
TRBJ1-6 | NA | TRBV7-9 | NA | ASSFAGSPLH
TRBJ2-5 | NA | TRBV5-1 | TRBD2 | ASSGSSGGARETQY
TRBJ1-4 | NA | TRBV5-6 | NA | ASSSPPGQELF
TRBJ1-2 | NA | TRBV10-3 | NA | AISAPTGNYGYT
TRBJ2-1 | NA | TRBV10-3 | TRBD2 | ATAGVGRNEQF
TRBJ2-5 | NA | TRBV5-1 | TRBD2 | ASSLNGGETQY
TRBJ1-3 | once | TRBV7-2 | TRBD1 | ASSLGGQGLSGNTIY
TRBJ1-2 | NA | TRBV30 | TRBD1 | AWSVGLQGRYT
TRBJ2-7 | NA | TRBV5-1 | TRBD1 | ASSLATGGSYEQY
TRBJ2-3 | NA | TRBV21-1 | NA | ASSKAWTTPSGSQY
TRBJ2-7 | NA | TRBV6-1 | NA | ASSELQTTTYEQY
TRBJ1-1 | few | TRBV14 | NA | ASSQDRGEMNTEAF
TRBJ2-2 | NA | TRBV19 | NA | ASIARGHLNTGELF
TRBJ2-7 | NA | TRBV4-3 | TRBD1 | ASSQQNQGAYEQY
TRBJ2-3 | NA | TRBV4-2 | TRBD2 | ASSQDWAVRGGPTDTQY
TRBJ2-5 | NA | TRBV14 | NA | ASSQERLAGDQETQY
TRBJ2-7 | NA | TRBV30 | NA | AWRLAHEQY
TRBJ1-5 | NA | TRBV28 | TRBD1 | ASGQGGSNQPQH
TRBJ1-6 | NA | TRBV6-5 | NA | ASSYLESGSLPLH
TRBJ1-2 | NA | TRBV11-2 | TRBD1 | ASSPAQGQGASF
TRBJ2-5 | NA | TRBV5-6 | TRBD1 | ASSLTGVRQETQY
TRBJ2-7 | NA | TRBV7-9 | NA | ASSLALRGASYEQY
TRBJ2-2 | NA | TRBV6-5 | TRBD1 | ATRTGGGGGELF
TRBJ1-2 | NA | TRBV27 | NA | ASKTASVYGYT
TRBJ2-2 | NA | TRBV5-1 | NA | ASSLPARDTGELF
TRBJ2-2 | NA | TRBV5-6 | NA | ASSFRVGTGAVTGELF
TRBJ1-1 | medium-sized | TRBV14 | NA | ATTYLMNTEAF
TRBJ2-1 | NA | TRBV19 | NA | ASDVAARGRGEQF
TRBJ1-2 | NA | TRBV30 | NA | AWSEWGLGSYGYT
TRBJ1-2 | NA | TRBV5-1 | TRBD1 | ASSLSGTGPGYT
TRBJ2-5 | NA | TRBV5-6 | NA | ASSLAPGKETQY
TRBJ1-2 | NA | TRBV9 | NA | ASSASSRADYGYT
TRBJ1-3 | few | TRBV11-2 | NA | ASSLKGPLGIY
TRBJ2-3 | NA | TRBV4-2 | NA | ASSQKQGSGVTDTQY
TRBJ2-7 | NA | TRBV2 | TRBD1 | ASFSGGHEQY
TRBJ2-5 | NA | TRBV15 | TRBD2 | ATQPALAGGETQY
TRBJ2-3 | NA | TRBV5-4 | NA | ASRPGVVSDTQY
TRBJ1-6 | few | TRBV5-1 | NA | ASSPGRVYSPLH
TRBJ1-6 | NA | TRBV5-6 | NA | ASSSITGRPVSPLH